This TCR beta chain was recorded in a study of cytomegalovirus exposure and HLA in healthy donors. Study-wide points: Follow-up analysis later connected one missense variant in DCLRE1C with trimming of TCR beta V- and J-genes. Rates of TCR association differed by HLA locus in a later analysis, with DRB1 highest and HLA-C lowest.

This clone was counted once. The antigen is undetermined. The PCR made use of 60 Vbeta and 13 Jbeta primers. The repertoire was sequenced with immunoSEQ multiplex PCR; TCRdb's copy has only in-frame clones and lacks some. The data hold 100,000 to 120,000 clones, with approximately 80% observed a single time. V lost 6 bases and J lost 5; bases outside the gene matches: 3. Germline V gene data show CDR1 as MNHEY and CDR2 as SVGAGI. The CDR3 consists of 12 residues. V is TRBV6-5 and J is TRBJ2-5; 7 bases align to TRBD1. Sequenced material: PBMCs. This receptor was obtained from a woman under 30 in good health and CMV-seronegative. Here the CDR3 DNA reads TGTGCCAGCAGGACAGGGCGGGAGACCCAGTACTTC. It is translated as CASRTGRETQYF.